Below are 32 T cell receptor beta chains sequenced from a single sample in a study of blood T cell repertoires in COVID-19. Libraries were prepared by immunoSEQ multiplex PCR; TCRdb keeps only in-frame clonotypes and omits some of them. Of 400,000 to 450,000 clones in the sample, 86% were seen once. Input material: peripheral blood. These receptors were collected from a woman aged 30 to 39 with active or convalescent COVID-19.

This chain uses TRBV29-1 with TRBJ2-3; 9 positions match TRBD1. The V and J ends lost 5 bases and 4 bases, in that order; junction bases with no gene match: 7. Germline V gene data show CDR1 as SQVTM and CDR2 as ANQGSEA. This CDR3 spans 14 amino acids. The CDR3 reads CSVLTGGAADTQYF. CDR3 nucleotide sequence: TGCAGCGTTCTGACAGGGGGGGCGGCAGATACGCAGTATTTT.

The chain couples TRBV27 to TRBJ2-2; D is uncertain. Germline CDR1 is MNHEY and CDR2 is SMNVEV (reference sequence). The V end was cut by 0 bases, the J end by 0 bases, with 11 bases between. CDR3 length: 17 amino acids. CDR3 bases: TGTGCCAGCAGTTTATCGAGGAGTCGTTCGAACACCGGGGAGCTGTTTTTT. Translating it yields CASSLSRSRSNTGELFF.

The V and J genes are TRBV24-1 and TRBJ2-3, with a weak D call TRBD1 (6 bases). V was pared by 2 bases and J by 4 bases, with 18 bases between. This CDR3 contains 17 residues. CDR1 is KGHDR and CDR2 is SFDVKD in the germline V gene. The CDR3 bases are TGTGCCACCAGTGATTCCCTAGGGGGAGATCCATCAGATACGCAGTATTTT. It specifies CATSDSLGGDPSDTQYF.

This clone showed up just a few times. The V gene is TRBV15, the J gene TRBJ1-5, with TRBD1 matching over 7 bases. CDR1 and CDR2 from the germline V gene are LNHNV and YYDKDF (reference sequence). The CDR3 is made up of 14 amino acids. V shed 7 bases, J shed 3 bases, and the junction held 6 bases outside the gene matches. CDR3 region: CATNAGQINQPQHF. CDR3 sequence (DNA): TGTGCCACCAATGCGGGACAGATCAATCAGCCCCAGCATTTT.

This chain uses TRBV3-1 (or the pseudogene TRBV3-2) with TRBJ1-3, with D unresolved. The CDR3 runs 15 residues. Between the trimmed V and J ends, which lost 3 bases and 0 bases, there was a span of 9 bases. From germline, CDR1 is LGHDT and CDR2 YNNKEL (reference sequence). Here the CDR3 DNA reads TGTGCCAGCAGCCACGAGCCGGGCTCTGGAAACACCATATATTTT. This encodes CASSHEPGSGNTIYF.

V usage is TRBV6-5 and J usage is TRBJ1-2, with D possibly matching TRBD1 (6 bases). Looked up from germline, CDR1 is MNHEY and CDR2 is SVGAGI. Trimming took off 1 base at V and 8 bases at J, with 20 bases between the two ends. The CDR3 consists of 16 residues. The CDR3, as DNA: TGTGCCAGCAGTTACTATCCCGGTACGGCAGGGGTCGGCTACACCTTC. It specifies CASSYYPGTAGVGYTF.

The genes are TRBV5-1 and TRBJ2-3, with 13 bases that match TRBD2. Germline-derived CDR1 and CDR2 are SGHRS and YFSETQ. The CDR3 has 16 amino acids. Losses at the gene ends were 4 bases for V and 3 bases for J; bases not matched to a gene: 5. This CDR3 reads CASSIGTSGDTDTQYF. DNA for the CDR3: TGCGCCAGCAGCATCGGGACTAGCGGGGATACAGATACGCAGTATTTT.

CDR3: CASSLSQENYEQYF. The CDR3 bases are TGTGCCAGCAGCTTATCACAGGAGAACTACGAGCAGTACTTC. The J gene is TRBJ2-7, the V gene TRBV7-9; maybe TRBD1 (5 bases). CDR1 is SEHNR, CDR2 FQNEAQ, per germline (reference sequence). The CDR3 sequence is 14 residues long. V was pared by 2 bases and J by 3 bases, with 11 bases between.

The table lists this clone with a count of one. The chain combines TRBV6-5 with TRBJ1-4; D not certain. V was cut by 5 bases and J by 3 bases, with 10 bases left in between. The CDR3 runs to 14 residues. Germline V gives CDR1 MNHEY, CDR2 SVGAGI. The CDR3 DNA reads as TGTGCCAGCAGTATCAGGAGGGCTAATGAAAAACTGTTTTTT. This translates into CASSIRRANEKLFF.

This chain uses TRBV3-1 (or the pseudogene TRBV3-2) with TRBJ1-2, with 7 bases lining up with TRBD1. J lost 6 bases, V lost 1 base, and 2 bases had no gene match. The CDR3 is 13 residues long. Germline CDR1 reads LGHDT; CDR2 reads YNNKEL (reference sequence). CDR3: CASSQGTGDGYTF. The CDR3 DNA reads TGTGCCAGCAGCCAAGGGACAGGTGATGGCTACACCTTC.

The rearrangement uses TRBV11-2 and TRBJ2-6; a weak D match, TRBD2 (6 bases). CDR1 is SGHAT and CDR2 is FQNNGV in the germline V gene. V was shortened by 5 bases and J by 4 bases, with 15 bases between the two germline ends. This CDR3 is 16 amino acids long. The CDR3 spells CASSHYGDSGANVLTF. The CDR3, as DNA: TGTGCCAGCAGCCATTACGGGGACTCGGGGGCCAACGTCCTGACTTTC.

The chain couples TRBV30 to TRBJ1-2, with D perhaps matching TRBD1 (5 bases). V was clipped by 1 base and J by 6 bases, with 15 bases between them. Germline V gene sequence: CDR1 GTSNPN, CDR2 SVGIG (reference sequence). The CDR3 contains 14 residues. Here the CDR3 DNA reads TGTGCCTGGAGTGGGGGCATTGAGTCGCATGGCTACACCTTC. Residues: CAWSGGIESHGYTF. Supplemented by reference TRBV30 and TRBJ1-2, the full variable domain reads SQTIHQWPATLVQPVGSPLSLECTVEGTSNPNLYWYRQAAGRGLQLLFYSVGIGQISSEVPQNLSASRPQDRQFILSSKKLLLSDSGFYLCAWSGGIESHGYTFGSGTRLTVV.

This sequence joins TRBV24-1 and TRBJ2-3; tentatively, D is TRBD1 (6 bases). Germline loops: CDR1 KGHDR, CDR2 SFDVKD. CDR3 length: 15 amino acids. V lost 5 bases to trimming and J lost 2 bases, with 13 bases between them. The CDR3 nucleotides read TGTGCCACCAGTGCCAGGACAGACTTCACAGATACGCAGTATTTT. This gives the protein CATSARTDFTDTQYF.

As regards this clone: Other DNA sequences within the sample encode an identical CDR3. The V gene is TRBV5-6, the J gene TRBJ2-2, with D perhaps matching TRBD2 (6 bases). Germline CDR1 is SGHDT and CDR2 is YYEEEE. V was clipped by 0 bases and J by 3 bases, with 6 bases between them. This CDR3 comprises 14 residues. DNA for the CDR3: TGTGCCAGCAGCTTGGCGGGAGACACCGGGGAGCTGTTTTTT. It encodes CASSLAGDTGELFF.

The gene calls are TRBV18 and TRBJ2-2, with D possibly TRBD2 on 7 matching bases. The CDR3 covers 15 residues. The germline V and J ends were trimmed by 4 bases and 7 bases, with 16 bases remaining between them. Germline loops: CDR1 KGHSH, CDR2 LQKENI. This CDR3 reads CASSRSQRDIGELFF. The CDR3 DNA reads TGTGCCAGCTCACGGTCCCAGCGGGACATCGGGGAGCTGTTTTTT.

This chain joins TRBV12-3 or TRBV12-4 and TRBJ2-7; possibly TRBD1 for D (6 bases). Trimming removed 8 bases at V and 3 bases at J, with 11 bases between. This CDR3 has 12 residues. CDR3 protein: CASGTHGYEQYF. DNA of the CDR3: TGTGCCAGCGGGACACACGGCTACGAGCAGTACTTC.

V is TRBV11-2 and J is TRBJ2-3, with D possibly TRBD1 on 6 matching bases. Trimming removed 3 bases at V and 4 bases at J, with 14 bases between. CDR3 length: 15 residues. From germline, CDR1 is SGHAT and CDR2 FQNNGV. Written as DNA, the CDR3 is TGTGCCAGCAGCTTCCAGGACAGACTGCCAGATACGCAGTATTTT. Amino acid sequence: CASSFQDRLPDTQYF.

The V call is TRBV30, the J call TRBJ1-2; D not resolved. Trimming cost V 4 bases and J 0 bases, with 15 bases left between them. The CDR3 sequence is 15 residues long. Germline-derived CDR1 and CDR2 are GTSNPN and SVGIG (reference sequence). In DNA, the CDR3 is TGTGCCTGGACCAACGAGCGCTTTACTAACTATGGCTACACCTTC. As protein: CAWTNERFTNYGYTF.

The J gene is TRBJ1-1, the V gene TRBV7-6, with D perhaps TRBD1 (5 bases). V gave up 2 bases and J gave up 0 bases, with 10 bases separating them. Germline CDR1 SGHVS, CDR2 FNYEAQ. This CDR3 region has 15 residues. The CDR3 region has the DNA TGTGCCAGCAGCTTAAATCTAGGGGTGAACACTGAAGCTTTCTTT. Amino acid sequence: CASSLNLGVNTEAFF.

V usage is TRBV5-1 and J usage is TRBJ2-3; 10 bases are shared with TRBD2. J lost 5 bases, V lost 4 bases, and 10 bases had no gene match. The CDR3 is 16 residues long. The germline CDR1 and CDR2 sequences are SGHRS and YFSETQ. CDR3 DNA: TGCGCCAGCAGCCAGATAAGCGGGAGGGCCGAAGATACGCAGTATTTT. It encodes CASSQISGRAEDTQYF.

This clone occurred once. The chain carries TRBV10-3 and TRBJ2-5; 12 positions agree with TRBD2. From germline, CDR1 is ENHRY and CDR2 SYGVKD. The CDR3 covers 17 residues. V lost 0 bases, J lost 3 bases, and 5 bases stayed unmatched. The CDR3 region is CAISESASGRAEETQYF. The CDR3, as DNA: TGTGCCATCAGTGAGTCGGCTAGCGGGAGGGCCGAAGAGACCCAGTACTTC.

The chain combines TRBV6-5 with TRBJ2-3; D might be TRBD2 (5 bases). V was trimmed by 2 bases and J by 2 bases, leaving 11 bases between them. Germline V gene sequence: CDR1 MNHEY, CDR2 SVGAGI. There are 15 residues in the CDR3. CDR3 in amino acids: CASSYSGRHTDTQYF. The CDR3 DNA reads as TGTGCCAGCAGTTACAGCGGACGACACACAGATACGCAGTATTTT.

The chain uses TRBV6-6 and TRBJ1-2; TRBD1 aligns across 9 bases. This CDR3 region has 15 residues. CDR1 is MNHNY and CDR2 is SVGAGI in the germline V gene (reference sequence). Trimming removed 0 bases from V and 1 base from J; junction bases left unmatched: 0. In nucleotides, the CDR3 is TGTGCCAGCAGTTACTCGGGACAGGGTAACTATGGCTACACCTTC. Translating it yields CASSYSGQGNYGYTF.

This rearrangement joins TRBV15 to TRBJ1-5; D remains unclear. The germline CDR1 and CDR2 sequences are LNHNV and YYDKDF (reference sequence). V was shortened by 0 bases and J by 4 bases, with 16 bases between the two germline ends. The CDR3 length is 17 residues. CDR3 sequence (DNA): TGTGCCACCAGCAGAGATTTTGGCCCCTTTAAGAATCAGCCCCAGCATTTT. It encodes CATSRDFGPFKNQPQHF.

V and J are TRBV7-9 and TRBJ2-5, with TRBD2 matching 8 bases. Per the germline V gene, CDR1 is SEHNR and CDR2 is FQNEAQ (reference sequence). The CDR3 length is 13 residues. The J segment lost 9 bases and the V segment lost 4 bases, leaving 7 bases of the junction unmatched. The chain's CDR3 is CASSSGLGVAQYF. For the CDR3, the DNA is TGTGCCAGCAGCTCGGGACTAGGGGTGGCCCAGTACTTC.

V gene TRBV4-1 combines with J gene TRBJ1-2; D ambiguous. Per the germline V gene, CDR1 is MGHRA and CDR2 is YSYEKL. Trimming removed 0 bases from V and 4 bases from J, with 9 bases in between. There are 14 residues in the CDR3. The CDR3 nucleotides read TGCGCCAGCAGCCAAGATCCGAGAGTCTATGGCTACACCTTC. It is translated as CASSQDPRVYGYTF.

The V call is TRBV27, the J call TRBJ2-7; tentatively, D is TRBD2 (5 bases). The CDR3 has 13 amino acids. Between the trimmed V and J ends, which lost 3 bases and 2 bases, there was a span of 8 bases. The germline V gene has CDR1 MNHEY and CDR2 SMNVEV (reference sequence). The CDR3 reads CASSFGSPYEQYF. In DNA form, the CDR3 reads TGTGCCAGCAGTTTTGGGAGCCCCTACGAGCAGTACTTC.

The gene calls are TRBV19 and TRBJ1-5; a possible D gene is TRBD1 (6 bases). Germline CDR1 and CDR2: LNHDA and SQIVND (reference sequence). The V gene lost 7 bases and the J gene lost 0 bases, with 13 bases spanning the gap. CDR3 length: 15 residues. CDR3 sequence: CASIIGQFSNQPQHF. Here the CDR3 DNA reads TGTGCCAGTATCATAGGACAGTTTAGCAATCAGCCCCAGCATTTT.

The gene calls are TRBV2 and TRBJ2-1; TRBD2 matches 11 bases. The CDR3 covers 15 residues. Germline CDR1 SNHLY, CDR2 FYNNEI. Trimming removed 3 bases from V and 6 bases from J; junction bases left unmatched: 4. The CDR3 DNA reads TGTGCCAGCAGTGATGCTAGCGGGGGGCCCAATGAGCAGTTCTTC. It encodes CASSDASGGPNEQFF.

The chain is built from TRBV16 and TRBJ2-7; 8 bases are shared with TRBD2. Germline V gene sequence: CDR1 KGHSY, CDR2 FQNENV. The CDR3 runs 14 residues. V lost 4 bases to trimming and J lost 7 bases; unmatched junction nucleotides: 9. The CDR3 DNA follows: TGTGCCAGCAGCCCGAGCGGGAGATCGGGGGAGCAGTACTTC. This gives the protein CASSPSGRSGEQYF.

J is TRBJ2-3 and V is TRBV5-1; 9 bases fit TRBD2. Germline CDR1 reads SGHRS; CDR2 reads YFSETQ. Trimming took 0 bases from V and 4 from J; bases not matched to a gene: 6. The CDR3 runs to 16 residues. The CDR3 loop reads CASSLVGGGVSDTQYF. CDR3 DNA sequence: TGCGCCAGCAGCTTGGTAGGCGGGGGGGTGTCAGATACGCAGTATTTT.

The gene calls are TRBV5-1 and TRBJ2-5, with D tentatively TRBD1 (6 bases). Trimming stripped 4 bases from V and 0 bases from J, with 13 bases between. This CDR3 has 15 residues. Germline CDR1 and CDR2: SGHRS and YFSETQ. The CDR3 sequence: CASSADSPYQETQYF. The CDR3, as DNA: TGCGCCAGCAGCGCGGACAGCCCGTACCAAGAGACCCAGTACTTC.